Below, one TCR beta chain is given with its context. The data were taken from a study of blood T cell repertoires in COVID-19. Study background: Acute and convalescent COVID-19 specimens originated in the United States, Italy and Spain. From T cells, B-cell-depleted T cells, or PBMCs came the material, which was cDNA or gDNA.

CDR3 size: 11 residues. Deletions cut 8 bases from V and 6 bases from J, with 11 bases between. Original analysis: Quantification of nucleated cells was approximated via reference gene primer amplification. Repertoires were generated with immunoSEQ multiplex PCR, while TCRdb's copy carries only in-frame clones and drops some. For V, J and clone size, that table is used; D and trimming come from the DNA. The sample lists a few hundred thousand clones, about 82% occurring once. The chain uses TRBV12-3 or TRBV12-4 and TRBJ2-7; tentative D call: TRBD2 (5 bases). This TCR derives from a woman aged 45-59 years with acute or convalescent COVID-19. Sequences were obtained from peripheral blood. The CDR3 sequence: CASGRSSEQYF. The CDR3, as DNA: TGTGCCAGCGGGAGAAGTTCCGAGCAGTACTTC.